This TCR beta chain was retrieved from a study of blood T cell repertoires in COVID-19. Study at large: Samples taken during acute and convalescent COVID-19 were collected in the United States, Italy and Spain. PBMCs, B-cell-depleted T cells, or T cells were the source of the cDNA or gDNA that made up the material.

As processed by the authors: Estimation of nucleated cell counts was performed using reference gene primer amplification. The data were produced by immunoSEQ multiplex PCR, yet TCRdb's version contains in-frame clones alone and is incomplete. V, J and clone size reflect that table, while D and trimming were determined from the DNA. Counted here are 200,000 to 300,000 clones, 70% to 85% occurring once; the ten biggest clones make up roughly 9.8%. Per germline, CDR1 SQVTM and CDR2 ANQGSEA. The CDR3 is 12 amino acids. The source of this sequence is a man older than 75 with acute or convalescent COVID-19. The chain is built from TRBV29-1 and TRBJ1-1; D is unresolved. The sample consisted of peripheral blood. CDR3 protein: CARSGDRTEAFF. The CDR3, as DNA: TGCGCCCGCTCGGGTGATCGGACTGAAGCTTTCTTT.